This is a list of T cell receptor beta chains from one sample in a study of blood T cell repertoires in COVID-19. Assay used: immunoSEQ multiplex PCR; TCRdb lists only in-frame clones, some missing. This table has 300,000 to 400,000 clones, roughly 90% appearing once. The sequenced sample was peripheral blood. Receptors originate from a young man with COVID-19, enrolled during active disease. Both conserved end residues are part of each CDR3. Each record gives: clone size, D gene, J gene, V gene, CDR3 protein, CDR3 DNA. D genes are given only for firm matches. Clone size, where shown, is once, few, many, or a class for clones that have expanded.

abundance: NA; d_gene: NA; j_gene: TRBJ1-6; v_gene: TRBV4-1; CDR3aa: CASSQARGTYNSPLHF; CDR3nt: TGCGCCAGCAGCCAAGCAAGGGGGACCTACAATTCACCCCTCCACTTT
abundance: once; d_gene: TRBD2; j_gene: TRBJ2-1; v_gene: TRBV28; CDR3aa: CASSLSGTRGHNEQFF; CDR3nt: TGTGCCAGCAGTTTATCCGGGACTAGGGGCCACAATGAGCAGTTCTTC
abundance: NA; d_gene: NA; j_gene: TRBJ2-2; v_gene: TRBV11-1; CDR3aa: CASSPEGGFAGELFF; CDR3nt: TGTGCCAGCAGCCCTGAGGGGGGGTTCGCCGGGGAGCTGTTTTTT
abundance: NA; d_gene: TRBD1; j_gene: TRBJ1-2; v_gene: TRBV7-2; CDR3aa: CASSLQSGQPNYGYTF; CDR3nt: TGTGCCAGCAGCTTACAATCGGGACAGCCCAACTATGGCTACACCTTC
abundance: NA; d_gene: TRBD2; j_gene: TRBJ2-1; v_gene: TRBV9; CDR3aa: CASSVGLAGGRGGEQFF; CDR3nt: TGTGCCAGCAGCGTAGGGCTAGCGGGAGGGCGAGGAGGGGAGCAGTTCTTC
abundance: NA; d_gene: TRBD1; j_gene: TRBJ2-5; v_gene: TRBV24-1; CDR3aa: CATSDSGQGGETQYF; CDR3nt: TGTGCCACCAGTGATTCGGGACAGGGGGGAGAGACCCAGTACTTC
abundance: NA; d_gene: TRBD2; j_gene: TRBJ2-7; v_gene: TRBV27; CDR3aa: CASSLWTSGSSEQYF; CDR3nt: TGTGCCAGCAGTTTATGGACTAGCGGGAGCTCCGAGCAGTACTTC
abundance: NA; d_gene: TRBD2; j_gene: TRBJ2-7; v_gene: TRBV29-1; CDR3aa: CSVESGTTYEQYF; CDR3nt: TGCAGCGTTGAATCCGGGACTACTTACGAGCAGTACTTC
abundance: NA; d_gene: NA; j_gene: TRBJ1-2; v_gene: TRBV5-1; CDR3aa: CASSPNTGFAYGYTF; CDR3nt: TGCGCCAGCAGCCCCAATACGGGGTTCGCCTATGGCTACACCTTC
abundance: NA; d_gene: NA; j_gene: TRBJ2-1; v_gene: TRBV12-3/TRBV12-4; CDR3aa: CASSLNGNNEQFF; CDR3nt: TGTGCCAGCAGTTTAAACGGGAACAATGAGCAGTTCTTC
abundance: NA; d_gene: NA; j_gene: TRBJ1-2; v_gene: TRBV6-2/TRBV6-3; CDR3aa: CASSLQGGYTF; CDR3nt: TGTGCCAGCAGCCTACAGGGAGGCTACACCTTC
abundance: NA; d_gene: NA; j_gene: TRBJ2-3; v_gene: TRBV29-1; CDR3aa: CSVAGGPTDTQYF; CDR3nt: TGCAGCGTTGCGGGGGGCCCCACAGATACGCAGTATTTT
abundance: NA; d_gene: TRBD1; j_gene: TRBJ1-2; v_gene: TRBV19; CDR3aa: CASLPGQLYGYTF; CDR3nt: TGTGCCAGCCTTCCGGGACAGCTCTATGGCTACACCTTC
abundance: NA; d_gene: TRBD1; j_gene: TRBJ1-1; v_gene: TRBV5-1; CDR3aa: CASSRTGVNTEAFF; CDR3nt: TGCGCCAGCAGCCGGACAGGGGTAAACACTGAAGCTTTCTTT
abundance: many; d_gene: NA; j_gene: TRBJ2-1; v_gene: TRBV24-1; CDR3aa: CATSDSAPGRNEQFF; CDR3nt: TGTGCCACCAGTGATTCTGCCCCTGGGAGGAATGAGCAGTTCTTC
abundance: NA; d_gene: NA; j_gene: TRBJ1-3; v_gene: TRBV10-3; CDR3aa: CAANQGPSSGNTIYF; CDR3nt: TGTGCCGCTAACCAGGGCCCGAGCTCTGGAAACACCATATATTTT
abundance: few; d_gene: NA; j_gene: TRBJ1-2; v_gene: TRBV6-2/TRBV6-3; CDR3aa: CASSYAWGPGHVGGYTF; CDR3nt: TGTGCCAGCAGTTACGCGTGGGGGCCAGGTCATGTCGGCGGCTACACCTTC
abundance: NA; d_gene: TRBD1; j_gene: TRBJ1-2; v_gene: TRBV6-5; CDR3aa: CASSPTGQNYGYTF; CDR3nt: TGTGCCAGCAGTCCAACGGGACAGAACTATGGCTACACCTTC
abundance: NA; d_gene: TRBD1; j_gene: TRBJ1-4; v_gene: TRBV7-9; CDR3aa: CASSLGQGVEKLFF; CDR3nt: TGTGCCAGCAGCTTGGGACAGGGGGTTGAAAAACTGTTTTTT
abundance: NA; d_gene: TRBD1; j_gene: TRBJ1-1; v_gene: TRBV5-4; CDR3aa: CASSLQGANTEAFF; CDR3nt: TGTGCCAGCAGCTTACAGGGGGCTAACACTGAAGCTTTCTTT
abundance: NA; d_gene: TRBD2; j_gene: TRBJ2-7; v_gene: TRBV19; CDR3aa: CASSIRGGTYEQYF; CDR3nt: TGTGCCAGTAGTATCCGGGGGGGGACCTACGAGCAGTACTTC
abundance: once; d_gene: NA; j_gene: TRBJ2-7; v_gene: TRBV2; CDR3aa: CASSDTLGGYEQYF; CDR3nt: TGTGCCAGCAGTGACACCCTAGGTGGCTACGAGCAGTACTTC
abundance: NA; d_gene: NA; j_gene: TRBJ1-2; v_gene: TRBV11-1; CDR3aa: CASSLASRGSYGYTF; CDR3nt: TGTGCCAGCAGCTTAGCGTCCCGGGGGTCCTATGGCTACACCTTC
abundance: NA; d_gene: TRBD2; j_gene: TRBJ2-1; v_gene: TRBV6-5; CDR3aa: CASSYSSGRYNEQFF; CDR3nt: TGTGCCAGCAGTTACTCCAGCGGGAGATACAATGAGCAGTTCTTC
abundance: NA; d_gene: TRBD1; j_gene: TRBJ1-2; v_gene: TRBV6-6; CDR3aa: CATLTRTGNYGYTF; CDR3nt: TGTGCCACTCTTACAAGGACAGGGAACTATGGCTACACCTTC
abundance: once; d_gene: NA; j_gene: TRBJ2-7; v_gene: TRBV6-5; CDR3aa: CASRRRDWNYEQYF; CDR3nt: TGTGCCAGCAGGCGCCGGGACTGGAACTACGAGCAGTACTTC
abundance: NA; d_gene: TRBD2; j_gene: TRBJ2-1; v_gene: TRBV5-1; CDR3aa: CASSLFGYSGTSGDNEQFF; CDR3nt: TGCGCCAGCAGCTTGTTCGGGTACTCCGGGACTAGCGGGGACAATGAGCAGTTCTTC
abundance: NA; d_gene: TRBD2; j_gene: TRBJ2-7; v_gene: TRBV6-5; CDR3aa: CASSYSPRGAYEQYF; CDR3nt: TGTGCCAGCAGTTACTCGCCCCGGGGGGCCTACGAGCAGTACTTC
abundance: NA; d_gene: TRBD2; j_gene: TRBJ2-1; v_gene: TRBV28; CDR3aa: CASSLLGLAVYNEQFF; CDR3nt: TGTGCCAGCAGTTTATTGGGACTAGCCGTCTACAATGAGCAGTTCTTC
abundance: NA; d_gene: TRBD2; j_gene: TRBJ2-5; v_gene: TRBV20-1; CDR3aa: CSASSMGAGDAQYF; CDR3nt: TGCAGTGCTAGTAGTATGGGAGCGGGAGATGCCCAGTACTTC
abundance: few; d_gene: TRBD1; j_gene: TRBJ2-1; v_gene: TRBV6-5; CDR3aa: CASSPSGQPYNEQFF; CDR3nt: TGTGCCAGCAGTCCATCGGGACAGCCCTACAATGAGCAGTTCTTC
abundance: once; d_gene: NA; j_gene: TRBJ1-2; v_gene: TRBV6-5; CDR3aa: CASSYGGNTNYGYTF; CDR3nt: TGTGCCAGCAGTTACGGCGGAAATACTAACTATGGCTACACCTTC
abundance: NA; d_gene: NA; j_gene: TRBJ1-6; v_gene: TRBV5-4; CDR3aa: CASSRGKYNSPLHF; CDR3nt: TGTGCCAGCAGCCGGGGAAAGTATAATTCACCCCTCCACTTT
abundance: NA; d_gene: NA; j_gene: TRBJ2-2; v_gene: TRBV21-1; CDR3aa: CASSKGEGGRTGELFF; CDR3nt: TGTGCCAGCAGCAAAGGCGAAGGAGGACGTACCGGGGAGCTGTTTTTT
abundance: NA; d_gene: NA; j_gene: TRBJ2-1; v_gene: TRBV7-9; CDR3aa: CASSPGRGGDEQFF; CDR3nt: TGTGCCAGCAGCCCGGGGAGGGGGGGAGATGAGCAGTTCTTC
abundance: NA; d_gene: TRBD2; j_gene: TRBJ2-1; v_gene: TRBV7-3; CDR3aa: CASSLLAGVSNEQFF; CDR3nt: TGTGCCAGCAGCTTGCTAGCGGGGGTGTCGAATGAGCAGTTCTTC
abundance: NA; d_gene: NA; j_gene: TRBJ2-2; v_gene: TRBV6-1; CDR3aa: CASSSRGPDGELFF; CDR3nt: TGTGCCAGCAGTTCCAGGGGTCCGGACGGGGAGCTGTTTTTT
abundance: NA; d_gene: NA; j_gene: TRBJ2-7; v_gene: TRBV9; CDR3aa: CASSPLTGYYEQYF; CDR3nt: TGTGCCAGCAGCCCCTTGACAGGCTACTACGAGCAGTACTTC
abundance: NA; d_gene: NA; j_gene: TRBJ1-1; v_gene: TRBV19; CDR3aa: CASSISEGRWAEAFF; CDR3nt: TGTGCCAGTAGTATATCGGAGGGGCGCTGGGCTGAAGCTTTCTTT
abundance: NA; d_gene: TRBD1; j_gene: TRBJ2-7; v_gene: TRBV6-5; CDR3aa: CASRDRNAYEQYF; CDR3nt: TGTGCCAGCAGGGACAGGAATGCCTACGAGCAGTACTTC
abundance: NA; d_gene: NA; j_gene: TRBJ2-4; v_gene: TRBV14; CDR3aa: CASSPHFGGGTLAKNIQYF; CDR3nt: TGTGCCAGCAGCCCGCACTTTGGCGGTGGAACTTTAGCCAAAAACATTCAGTACTTC
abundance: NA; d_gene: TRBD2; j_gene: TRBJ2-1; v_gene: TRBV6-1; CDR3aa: CASSVRRGGVYNEQFF; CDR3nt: TGTGCCAGCAGTGTAAGGCGGGGGGGCGTTTACAATGAGCAGTTCTTC
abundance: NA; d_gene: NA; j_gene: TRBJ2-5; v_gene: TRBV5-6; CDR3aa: CASSLRGWGPKETQYF; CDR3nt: TGTGCCAGCAGCCTAAGGGGGTGGGGACCAAAAGAGACCCAGTACTTC
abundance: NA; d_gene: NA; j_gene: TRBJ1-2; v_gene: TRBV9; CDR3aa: CASSGAGGNYGYTF; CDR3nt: TGTGCCAGCAGCGGCGCAGGAGGGAACTATGGCTACACCTTC
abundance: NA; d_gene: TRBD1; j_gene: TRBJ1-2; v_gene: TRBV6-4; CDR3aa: CASKRRDRDYGYTF; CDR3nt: TGTGCCAGCAAACGTAGAGACAGGGACTATGGCTACACCTTC
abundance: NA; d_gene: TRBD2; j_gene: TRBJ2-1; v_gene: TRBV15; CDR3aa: CATSRVAGGYNEQFF; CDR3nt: TGTGCCACCAGCAGAGTTGCGGGGGGTTACAATGAGCAGTTCTTC
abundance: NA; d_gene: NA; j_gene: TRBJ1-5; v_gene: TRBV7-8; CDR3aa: CASSLANRVLNQPQHF; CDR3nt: TGTGCCAGCAGCTTAGCAAACAGGGTTTTGAATCAGCCCCAGCATTTT
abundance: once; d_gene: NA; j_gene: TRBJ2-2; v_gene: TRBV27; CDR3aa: CASRPWALTGELFF; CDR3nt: TGTGCCAGCAGACCTTGGGCTCTCACCGGGGAGCTGTTTTTT